What follows are 11 T cell receptor beta chains derived from one specimen sequenced in a study of cytomegalovirus exposure and HLA in healthy donors. PCR involved 60 Vbeta and 13 Jbeta primers. Repertoires were generated with immunoSEQ multiplex PCR, while TCRdb's copy carries only in-frame clones and drops some. The sample has some 110,000 clones; roughly a tenth are singletons. Sequenced input: PBMCs. The receptors shown here come from a man aged 40-50 years in good health and CMV-seropositive.

This clone showed up just a few times. The chain carries TRBV28 and TRBJ2-1; a weak D match, TRBD2 (6 bases). Germline CDR1 reads MDHEN; CDR2 reads SYDVKM. V gave up 5 bases and J gave up 9 bases, with 17 bases separating them. This CDR3 is 14 amino acids long. The CDR3 coding sequence is TGTGCCAGCAGTACCGGGACTCCGAGCGCTGAGCAGTTCTTC. Residues: CASSTGTPSAEQFF.

Only a few counts were recorded for this clone. CDR3 nucleotide sequence: TGTGCCAGCAGCTCCGGACTAGCGGGAGAGTCTTTCTACGAGCAGTACTTC. Protein product: CASSSGLAGESFYEQYF. J is TRBJ2-7 and V is TRBV7-9, with TRBD2 matching 13 bases. The CDR3 consists of 17 residues. Germline loops: CDR1 SEHNR, CDR2 FQNEAQ (reference sequence). V lost 4 bases and J lost 3; bases outside the gene matches: 9.

This chain uses TRBV27 with TRBJ2-7, with TRBD1 matching 8 bases. Trimming at V came to 5 bases and at J to 2 bases, leaving 5 bases not matched to a gene. The germline V gene encodes CDR1 MNHEY and CDR2 SMNVEV (reference sequence). This CDR3 is 14 amino acids long. The CDR3 sequence: CASSRGTGAYEQYF. The CDR3 region has the DNA TGTGCCAGCAGTCGCGGGACAGGAGCCTACGAGCAGTACTTC.

This clone has more than one count but fewer than ten. This chain links TRBV6-4 with TRBJ2-5; TRBD2 might be the D (6 bases). Trimming stripped 0 bases from V and 1 base from J, with 15 bases between. The CDR3 length is 17 residues. The germline V gene has CDR1 MRHNA and CDR2 SNTAGT. In DNA, the CDR3 is TGTGCCAGCAGTGACTCTGAGCGGAGGGAGTTCCAAGAGACCCAGTACTTC. Translating it yields CASSDSERREFQETQYF.

The chain carries TRBV5-6 and TRBJ1-3; 12 bases map to TRBD1. Germline lookup yields CDR1 SGHDT and CDR2 YYEEEE. CDR3 length: 17 residues. J lost 5 bases, V lost 4 bases, and 10 bases had no gene match. The CDR3: CASSITTGTGGRNTIYF. CDR3 coding DNA: TGTGCCAGCAGCATAACTACCGGGACAGGGGGCCGAAACACCATATATTTT. The full variable domain, with the rest looked up from reference TRBV5-6 and TRBJ1-3, is DAGVTQSPTHLIKTRGQQVTLRCSPKSGHDTVSWYQQALGQGPQFIFQYYEEEERQRGNFPDRFSGHQFPNYSSELNVNALLLGDSALYLCASSITTGTGGRNTIYFGEGSWLTVV.

This clone was observed a few times. This chain links TRBV28 with TRBJ2-5; D might be TRBD2 (7 bases). V lost 6 bases and J lost 7, with 15 bases in between. Germline V gives CDR1 MDHEN, CDR2 SYDVKM. The CDR3 is 13 residues long. The CDR3 nucleotides read TGTGCCAGCAGAGGGGGGGGAAGGGGGACCCAGTACTTC. Its protein is CASRGGGRGTQYF.

This rearrangement joins TRBV10-3 to TRBJ1-3; TRBD1 is a possible D gene (6 bases). The CDR3 sequence is 15 residues long. Germline CDR1 is ENHRY and CDR2 is SYGVKD. V was trimmed by 3 bases and J by 3 bases, leaving 12 bases between them. This CDR3 reads CAISEGQGYGNTIYF. In nucleotides, the CDR3 is TGTGCCATCAGTGAAGGGCAGGGGTATGGAAACACCATATATTTT.

The rearrangement links TRBV18 to TRBJ1-5, with no clear D. V lost 0 bases, J lost 4 bases, and 16 bases lay in between. CDR3 length: 17 amino acids. Germline V gene data show CDR1 as KGHSH and CDR2 as LQKENI. The DNA for the CDR3 is TGTGCCAGCTCACCACCCCGAGGGCAGAGAATGAATCAGCCCCAGCATTTT. Translated, it gives CASSPPRGQRMNQPQHF.

Written as DNA, the CDR3 is TGCGCCAGCAGCTTGGACACGGGGGGCAATCAGCCCCAGCATTTT. The encoded protein is CASSLDTGGNQPQHF. V and J are TRBV5-1 and TRBJ1-5, with D possibly being TRBD1 (5 bases). CDR1 is SGHRS, CDR2 YFSETQ, per germline. This CDR3 contains 15 residues. Trimming removed 0 bases from V and 2 bases from J, with 9 bases in between.

This clone was recorded a few times. The chain links TRBV28 to TRBJ1-5, with D hard to call. Germline V CDR1 and CDR2: MDHEN, SYDVKM. The V and J ends lost 2 bases and 2 bases respectively, with 13 bases between them. This CDR3 has 16 amino acids. The CDR3 loop is CASSLESPQGNQPQHF. The CDR3 DNA reads as TGTGCCAGCAGTTTAGAATCTCCGCAGGGCAATCAGCCCCAGCATTTT.

The V and J genes are TRBV18 and TRBJ2-5; 8 bases line up with TRBD2. CDR3 size: 14 residues. V lost 3 bases and J lost 5; bases outside the gene matches: 5. Germline V gives CDR1 KGHSH, CDR2 LQKENI. CDR3 region: CASSPGLVEETQYF. As DNA, the CDR3 is TGTGCCAGCTCACCGGGACTAGTAGAGGAGACCCAGTACTTC.